The 18 T cell receptor beta chains reported below all come from one sample, sequenced in a study of CD8 T cells in Susac syndrome. RNA, at roughly 0.5 to 1 ug, was reverse transcribed with random hexamers. One entry per CDR3 protein, called by TCRdb with MiXCR from the immunoSEQ multiplex PCR reads. The repertoire holds more than 65,000 distinct CDR3 sequences, approximately 95% seen once, with over 0.2% in the top ten. Sequenced: CD8+ T cells from PBMCs. These receptors were obtained from a human donor in good health.

J is TRBJ2-7 and V is TRBV7-8; 8 positions match TRBD2. V lost 5 bases to trimming and J lost 5 bases; unmatched junction nucleotides: 14. The CDR3 spans 16 residues. Germline V gives CDR1 SGHVS, CDR2 FQNEAQ. The CDR3 here is CASSPSPAGDPNEQYV. DNA of the CDR3: TGTGCCAGCAGCCCTAGCCCAGCGGGGGACCCAAACGAGCAGTACGTC.

This clonotype was detected once. DNA of the CDR3: TGTGCCAGCAGCCCGAGGGGAAGGGGGTATGGCTACACCTTC. This gives the protein CASSPRGRGYGYTF. This chain uses TRBV7-6 with TRBJ1-2, with a weak D call TRBD1 (6 bases). Germline V gives CDR1 SGHVS, CDR2 FNYEAQ. V was clipped by 5 bases and J by 5 bases, with 15 bases between them. CDR3 length equals 14 residues.

This chain connects TRBV7-3 to TRBJ2-7, with 8 nucleotides matching TRBD1. Germline CDR1 and CDR2: SGHTA and FQGTGA. V shed 4 bases, J shed 6 bases, and the junction held 5 bases outside the gene matches. The CDR3 totals 13 residues. The CDR3 region is CASSSQGAREQYF. DNA of the CDR3: TGTGCCAGCAGCTCCCAGGGGGCGCGCGAGCAGTACTTC.

The chain couples TRBV25-1 to TRBJ1-6, with TRBD1 identical over 8 bases. This CDR3 has 14 amino acids. Germline V gene data show CDR1 as MGHDK and CDR2 as SYGVNS. The J segment lost 5 bases and the V segment lost 4 bases, leaving 1 base of the junction unmatched. The DNA of the CDR3 is TGTGCCAGCAGTGGACAGGGGCATAATTCACCCCTCCACTTT. This gives the protein CASSGQGHNSPLHF. The full variable domain, rest sourced from reference TRBV25-1 and TRBJ1-6, is EADIYQTPRYLVIGTGKKITLECSQTMGHDKMYWYQQDPGMELHLIHYSYGVNSTEKGDLSSESTVSRIRTEHFPLTLESARPSHTSQYLCASSGQGHNSPLHFGNGTRLTVT.

In DNA, the CDR3 is TGTGCCTGGAGCGGGGGGGCCGGGGAGCTGTTTTTT. Its translation: CAWSGGAGELFF. The chain couples TRBV30 to TRBJ2-2, with 8 bases matching TRBD2. V shed 3 bases, J shed 6 bases, and the junction held 0 bases outside the gene matches. This CDR3 contains 12 residues. Per the germline V gene, CDR1 is GTSNPN and CDR2 is SVGIG (reference sequence).

CDR3 residues: CASSLLLAGFHEQYF. The CDR3 bases are TGTGCCAGCAGCCTTCTTTTAGCGGGGTTCCACGAGCAGTACTTC. The V call is TRBV13, the J call TRBJ2-7, with 8 positions matching TRBD2. The CDR3 runs to 15 residues. J was trimmed by 5 bases and V by 5 bases; bases with no gene match: 11. The germline CDR1 and CDR2 sequences are PRHDT and FYEKMQ (reference sequence).

The chain employs TRBV6-2 or TRBV6-3 and TRBJ1-5; no definite D call. This CDR3 has 14 amino acids. V was cut by 2 bases and J by 2 bases, with 7 bases left in between. Germline CDR1 is MNHEY and CDR2 is SVGEGT. CDR3 region: CASSYEIRNQPQHF. As DNA, the CDR3 is TGTGCCAGCAGTTACGAGATCCGCAATCAGCCCCAGCATTTT.

This CDR3 reads CASSRPGQGFHEQYF. In DNA form, the CDR3 reads TGTGCCAGCAGCCGGCCGGGACAGGGGTTCCACGAGCAGTACTTC. This sequence joins TRBV7-2 and TRBJ2-7; 10 nucleotides align to TRBD1. The CDR3 is made up of 15 amino acids. Germline-derived CDR1 and CDR2 are SGHTA and FQGNSA. The trim removed 5 bases at V and 5 bases at J, leaving 9 bases unmatched.

The chain carries TRBV7-9 and TRBJ2-6; D may be TRBD1 (6 bases). The CDR3 runs to 18 residues. Germline lookup yields CDR1 SEHNR and CDR2 FQNEAQ (reference sequence). The ends were cut back, 6 bases at V and 0 bases at J, with 18 bases in the middle. As DNA, the CDR3 is TGTGCCAGCAGGACGAACAGGGAAGGAACCTCTGGGGCCAACGTCCTGACTTTC. It translates to CASRTNREGTSGANVLTF.

This clonotype occurred once. The gene calls are TRBV7-9 and TRBJ1-2; D is unclear. Trimming took 7 bases from V and 6 from J, leaving 21 bases between them. In germline, CDR1 is SEHNR, CDR2 FQNEAQ (reference sequence). The CDR3 is made up of 15 amino acids. The CDR3 sequence: CASILPQTLFDGYTF. DNA for the CDR3: TGTGCCAGCATTCTACCACAGACCCTCTTCGATGGCTACACCTTC.

The chain links TRBV4-1 to TRBJ1-6; maybe TRBD1 (5 bases). The CDR3 has 15 amino acids. V lost 1 base and J lost 4, with 8 bases in between. Germline CDR1 MGHRA, CDR2 YSYEKL. Here the CDR3 reads CASSQGDFYNSPLHF. CDR3 sequence (DNA): TGCGCCAGCAGCCAAGGGGACTTTTATAATTCACCCCTCCACTTT.

The chain employs TRBV19 and TRBJ2-1; no clear D gene. The CDR3 runs to 13 residues. Per the germline V gene, CDR1 is LNHDA and CDR2 is SQIVND (reference sequence). V was pared by 5 bases and J by 4 bases, with 9 bases between. The CDR3 region is CASSPDTYNEQFF. The CDR3 DNA follows: TGTGCCAGTAGTCCCGACACGTACAATGAGCAGTTCTTC.

This chain links TRBV5-6 with TRBJ1-6, with D perhaps matching TRBD1 (5 bases). Germline V gives CDR1 SGHDT, CDR2 YYEEEE. V lost 0 bases, J lost 4 bases, and 8 bases lay in between. The CDR3 has 15 amino acids. The chain's CDR3 is CASSLDRSYNSPLHF. CDR3 nucleotide sequence: TGTGCCAGCAGCTTGGACAGGAGTTATAATTCACCCCTCCACTTT.

CDR3 in DNA: TGTGCCAGTAGTTCGGGACTAGCGGGGGCGACAGATACGCAGTATTTT. This gives the protein CASSSGLAGATDTQYF. The rearrangement uses TRBV19 and TRBJ2-3; 14 bases are a match to TRBD2. Trimming cost V 5 bases and J 3 bases; bases outside gene matches: 4. CDR3 length: 16 amino acids. Germline CDR1 and CDR2: LNHDA and SQIVND (reference sequence).

The rearrangement uses TRBV29-1 and TRBJ2-7; D may be TRBD1 (5 bases). The germline V gene encodes CDR1 SQVTM and CDR2 ANQGSEA. The CDR3 has 12 amino acids. Between the trimmed V and J ends, which lost 4 bases and 2 bases, there was a span of 9 bases. The CDR3 sequence: CSVVQDTYEQYF. CDR3 sequence (DNA): TGCAGCGTTGTACAGGACACCTACGAGCAGTACTTC.

The V gene is TRBV7-9, the J gene TRBJ2-5, with D tentatively TRBD1 (5 bases). Deletions cut 4 bases from V and 5 bases from J, with 17 bases between. This CDR3 is 15 amino acids long. Germline CDR1 and CDR2: SEHNR and FQNEAQ (reference sequence). CDR3 nucleotides: TGTGCCAGCAGCTCAGGAACAGGCAATTGGGAGACCCAGTACTTC. Translated: CASSSGTGNWETQYF.

V and J are TRBV27 and TRBJ2-1, with no clear D. V shed 4 bases and J shed 5 bases, with 15 bases lying between them. CDR3 length: 15 amino acids. Germline V lookup: CDR1 MNHEY, CDR2 SMNVEV (reference sequence). In DNA form, the CDR3 reads TGTGCCAGCAGTTCCCCCGATTTAAGGGACAATGAGCAGTTCTTC. It encodes CASSSPDLRDNEQFF.

The chain joins TRBV27 to TRBJ1-1; D not certain. V lost 6 bases and J lost 1, with 12 bases in between. The CDR3 has 14 amino acids. Germline V lookup: CDR1 MNHEY, CDR2 SMNVEV (reference sequence). This CDR3 reads CASRVGLQNTEAFF. The CDR3, as DNA: TGTGCCAGCAGGGTCGGACTCCAGAACACTGAAGCTTTCTTT.